This T cell receptor (beta chain) was obtained from a study of T cells expressing NK-cell markers. Study overall: Sorted CD3+CD56+NKG2C+, CD3+CD56+NKG2C- and CD3+CD56-NKG2C+ T cells provided the TCR beta repertoires.

TCRdb reprocessed the 5' RACE reads; each CDR3 protein has one entry and no DNA is given. This sample's clone table lists about 370,000 distinct CDR3 sequences. Germline values: CDR1 LNHNV, CDR2 YYDKDF (reference sequence). This CDR3 is built from 15 residues. The rearrangement links TRBV15 to TRBJ2-6; absent DNA, TCRdb's TRBD1 call cannot be checked. The source is a woman in her fifties or sixties in good health. The sample consisted of blood T cells: a sorted CD56 or NKG2C T cell subset, CD4+ or CD8+ T cells, or bulk PBMC T cells (not recorded which). CDR3: CATSERGPGANVLTF.